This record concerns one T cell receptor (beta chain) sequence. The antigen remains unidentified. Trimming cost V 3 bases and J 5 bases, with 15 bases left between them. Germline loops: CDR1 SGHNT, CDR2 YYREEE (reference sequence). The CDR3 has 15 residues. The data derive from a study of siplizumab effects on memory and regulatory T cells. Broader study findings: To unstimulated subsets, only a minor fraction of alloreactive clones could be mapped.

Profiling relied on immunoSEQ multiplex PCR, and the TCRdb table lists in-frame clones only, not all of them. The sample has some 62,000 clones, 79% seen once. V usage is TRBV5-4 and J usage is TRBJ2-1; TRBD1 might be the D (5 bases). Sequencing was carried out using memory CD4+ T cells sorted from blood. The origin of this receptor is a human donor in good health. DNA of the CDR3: TGTGCCAGCAGCTCCCAGGGCGAAATTGACAATGAGCAGTTCTTC. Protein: CASSSQGEIDNEQFF.